This T cell receptor beta chain was observed in a study of naive and memory T cell subsets. V trimming: 4 bases; J trimming: 2 bases; junction bases outside the gene matches: 3. Germline loops: CDR1 SGHTA, CDR2 FQGNSA. The CDR3 is 15 residues long. In its sample, this clonotype was seen a few times. CMV status came from CD4+ T cell IFNgamma after overnight CMV lysate stimulation of fresh PBMCs. Four subsets defined by CD45RA and CD27 were sorted after CD3, CD4, CD8 and live/dead staining. CD45RA-CD27- cells were effector memory; CD45RA+CD27- cells were EMRA. The beta constant-region primer was an equimolar mix of two oligonucleotides covering TRBC1 and TRBC2. A 12-nucleotide UMI and the SP2 primer were added to the cDNA 3' end by oligonucleotide ligation. MiXCR, run by TCRdb on the UMI-ligation and nested PCR reads, gives a single entry per CDR3 protein. The sample yields under 40,000 distinct CDR3 sequences, about an eighth seen once.

The rearrangement joins TRBV7-2 to TRBJ1-5; 9 bases map to TRBD1. The receptor was derived from a human donor in good health. The sample taken for sequencing was effector memory CD4+ T cells from blood. Subset noted: effector memory, CD45RA- CD27-. The CDR3 region has the DNA TGTGCCAGCAGCTCATGGACAGGGGGCAATCAGCCCCAGCATTTT. Translation: CASSSWTGGNQPQHF.